Detailed here is one T cell receptor beta chain. Its specificity is not known. The authors prepared UMI-labeled TRB cDNA libraries by 5' RACE. Each CDR3 protein gets one entry in TCRdb, which reprocessed the 5' RACE reads and gives no DNA. The sample includes some 120,000 distinct CDR3 sequences. Germline CDR1 reads SEHNR; CDR2 reads FQNEAQ (reference sequence). This CDR3 contains 11 residues. The data were taken from a study of CXCR3-negative and CXCR3-positive naive CD8 T cells. Findings and caveats of the study: More hydrophobic TRB CDR3s were found in CXCR3-positive naive cells than in CXCR3-negative naive cells.

The sequence was obtained from a human donor in good health. Some clones in this sample may be carry-over from other donors' samples. V gene TRBV7-9 combines with J gene TRBJ2-4. Sequencing was done on a sample of naive CXCR3+ CD8+ T cells from blood. The subset is: CD45RO-CCR7+CD27+CD95- naive CD8+ T cells expressing CXCR3 (TNR3+). CDR3 in amino acids: CASRKLNIQYF.